The 16 T cell receptor beta chains below come from one sample, sequenced in a study of vaccination and CD4 T cells after COVID-19. The antigens of these receptors remain unknown. Regarding treatment: approximately 10-day PBMC culture with coronavirus spike peptide pools or control peptides (ViraFEST assay). The Oncomine TCR Beta short-read assay was applied to DNA of cultured CD4+ T cells. TCRdb redid the calling of the PCR reads with MiXCR, one entry per CDR3 protein. The sample shows roughly 12,000 distinct CDR3 sequences, around 50% of them seen only once. The sample taken for sequencing was CD4+ T cells from blood, cultured in vitro. These receptors were collected from a human donor who had recovered from COVID-19.

J is TRBJ2-1 and V is TRBV20-1; 8 bases align to TRBD2. Trimming took 0 bases from V and 10 from J; bases not matched to a gene: 17. The CDR3 consists of 17 residues. CDR1 is DFQATT and CDR2 is SNEGSKA in the germline V gene (reference sequence). CDR3 sequence: CSARDPGRGGGAQEQFF. CDR3 bases: TGCAGTGCTAGAGATCCGGGTCGGGGGGGCGGAGCTCAAGAGCAGTTCTTC.

V and J are TRBV19 and TRBJ2-1; 7 bases fit TRBD2. CDR1 is LNHDA, CDR2 SQIVND, per germline (reference sequence). After removal of 4 bases from V and 9 bases from J, the junction contained 9 bases not matched to a gene. The CDR3 has 14 amino acids. CDR3: CASSRQGGMTEQFF. In nucleotides, the CDR3 is TGTGCCAGTAGTAGGCAGGGAGGGATGACTGAGCAGTTCTTC.

The chain carries TRBV20-1 and TRBJ1-1; the D gene is possibly TRBD1 (5 bases). V was shortened by 3 bases and J by 2 bases, with 10 bases between the two germline ends. Germline-derived CDR1 and CDR2 are DFQATT and SNEGSKA (reference sequence). The CDR3 runs to 13 residues. The CDR3 DNA sequence: TGCAGTGCTAGCGCAGGGTTAAACACTGAAGCTTTCTTT. Its translation: CSASAGLNTEAFF.

This chain connects TRBV11-1 to TRBJ2-5; the match to TRBD1 covers 8 bases. CDR1 is SGHAT, CDR2 FQDESV, per germline (reference sequence). V shed 3 bases, J shed 1 base, and the junction held 4 bases outside the gene matches. The CDR3 is 15 amino acids. The CDR3 here is CASSLQGAIQETQYF. The CDR3, as DNA: TGTGCCAGCAGCTTGCAGGGGGCGATCCAAGAGACCCAGTACTTC.

The V gene is TRBV19, the J gene TRBJ1-4, with D uncertain. The CDR3 extends over 14 amino acids. The germline CDR1 and CDR2 sequences are LNHDA and SQIVND (reference sequence). V lost 4 bases to trimming and J lost 8 bases, with 14 bases between them. The DNA for the CDR3 is TGTGCCAGTAGTAGTGGGGTTCCGAGGGAAAAACTGTTTTTT. Translated, it gives CASSSGVPREKLFF.

V and J are TRBV20-1 and TRBJ1-2; 7 positions agree with TRBD1. There are 15 residues in the CDR3. Germline assignment: CDR1 DFQATT and CDR2 SNEGSKA (reference sequence). V lost 5 bases, J lost 6 bases, and 15 bases stayed unmatched. CDR3 in amino acids: CSAQQEGTGTDGYTF. In DNA form, the CDR3 reads TGCAGTGCTCAACAGGAAGGGACCGGGACAGATGGCTACACCTTC.

This clonotype came up a few times. The chain employs TRBV20-1 and TRBJ1-2; unclear D gene. V was pared by 0 bases and J by 0 bases, with 8 bases between. The CDR3 runs 14 residues. CDR1 and CDR2 (germline): DFQATT, SNEGSKA (reference sequence). The CDR3 sequence: CSARDGEANYGYTF. The CDR3, as DNA: TGCAGTGCTAGAGATGGAGAAGCTAACTATGGCTACACCTTC.

This clonotype has just one count. The chain couples TRBV5-1 to TRBJ2-5; D gene unclear. Germline V gene sequence: CDR1 SGHRS, CDR2 YFSETQ. The ends were cut back, 3 bases at V and 4 bases at J, with 13 bases in the middle. The CDR3 length is 14 residues. DNA of the CDR3: TGCGCCAGCAGCTCCAATGCAGGACGAGAGACCCAGTACTTC. It translates to CASSSNAGRETQYF.

This clonotype was recorded a few times. The genes are TRBV6-5 and TRBJ1-1, with TRBD1 identical over 7 bases. Losses at the gene ends were 4 bases for V and 3 bases for J; bases not matched to a gene: 8. This CDR3 contains 15 residues. The germline V gene has CDR1 MNHEY and CDR2 SVGAGI. This CDR3 is CASSWAQGRDTEAFF. CDR3 in DNA: TGTGCCAGCAGTTGGGCACAGGGGAGGGACACTGAAGCTTTCTTT.

V gene TRBV20-1 combines with J gene TRBJ2-2; TRBD2 might be the D (6 bases). V was trimmed by 2 bases and J by 2 bases, leaving 12 bases between them. Per the germline V gene, CDR1 is DFQATT and CDR2 is SNEGSKA (reference sequence). The CDR3 has 15 amino acids. Here the CDR3 reads CSARSGDPNTGELFF. The CDR3 region has the DNA TGCAGTGCTAGATCGGGAGACCCAAACACCGGGGAGCTGTTTTTT.

The rearrangement links TRBV24-1 to TRBJ2-5, with 14 bases matching TRBD2. V lost 4 bases and J lost 5; bases outside the gene matches: 5. This CDR3 is 16 amino acids long. CDR1 is KGHDR and CDR2 is SFDVKD in the germline V gene. The CDR3 loop is CATSDPTSGRDETQYF. In DNA, the CDR3 is TGTGCCACCAGTGACCCGACTAGCGGGAGGGATGAGACCCAGTACTTC.

This clonotype has only a few counts. The chain carries TRBV6-1 and TRBJ2-7, with a weak D call TRBD2 (7 bases). The CDR3 has 15 residues. Germline V gene data show CDR1 as MNHNS and CDR2 as SASEGT. V was cut by 4 bases and J by 4 bases, with 17 bases left in between. This CDR3 is CASSGGTPGGYEQYF. In DNA, the CDR3 is TGTGCCAGCAGTGGCGGGACACCCGGGGGGTACGAGCAGTACTTC.

This clonotype was observed a few times. V gene TRBV25-1 combines with J gene TRBJ2-5; a weak D match, TRBD2 (7 bases). CDR1 and CDR2 from the germline V gene are MGHDK and SYGVNS. This CDR3 comprises 15 residues. V was pared by 6 bases and J by 2 bases, with 16 bases between. The CDR3 bases are TGTGCCAGCAGCCCCCGGGGGGCTGGGCAAGAGACCCAGTACTTC. This translates into CASSPRGAGQETQYF. The variable domain in full, with the rest retrieved from reference TRBV25-1 and TRBJ2-5, is EADIYQTPRYLVIGTGKKITLECSQTMGHDKMYWYQQDPGMELHLIHYSYGVNSTEKGDLSSESTVSRIRTEHFPLTLESARPSHTSQYLCASSPRGAGQETQYFGPGTRLLVL.

This chain joins TRBV27 and TRBJ2-5; D assignment may be TRBD1 or TRBD2 (6 bases each). Germline assignment: CDR1 MNHEY and CDR2 SMNVEV (reference sequence). With 5 bases removed from V and 7 bases from J, the gap between germline ends came to 11 bases. CDR3 length equals 12 residues. Written as DNA, the CDR3 is TGTGCCAGCAGTGAGGGGGGTGGGACCCAGTACTTC. This sequence encodes CASSEGGGTQYF.

The rearrangement joins TRBV7-9 to TRBJ2-2, with D perhaps matching TRBD2 (5 bases). From germline, CDR1 is SEHNR and CDR2 FQNEAQ (reference sequence). This CDR3 comprises 14 residues. V was cut by 5 bases and J by 1 base, with 8 bases left in between. The CDR3 DNA is TGTGCCAGCAGCCCGCGGGTGAACACCGGGGAGCTGTTTTTT. Encoded protein: CASSPRVNTGELFF. Based on the CDR3 plus reference TRBV7-9 and TRBJ2-2, the full variable domain is DTGVSQNPRHKITKRGQNVTFRCDPISEHNRLYWYRQTLGQGPEFLTYFQNEAQLEKSRLLSDRFSAERPKGSFSTLEIQRTEQGDSAMYLCASSPRVNTGELFFGEGSRLTVL.

CDR3 DNA sequence: TGTGCCAGCAGGACAGGGGGCTATGGCTACACCTTC. Its translation: CASRTGGYGYTF. The chain has TRBV7-3 and TRBJ1-2; TRBD1 agrees at 9 bases. Germline V gene sequence: CDR1 SGHTA, CDR2 FQGTGA. The CDR3 sequence is 12 residues long. V was pared by 6 bases and J by 4 bases, with 0 bases of the junction left unmatched.